These T cell receptor beta chains were read from a single sample in a study of regulatory T cells in long-lasting Graves disease. TCRdb fed the multiplex PCR reads into MiXCR, producing one record per CDR3 protein. The sample carries roughly 470,000 distinct CDR3 sequences, 20% to 25% recorded once. The specimen was peripheral blood mononuclear cells (PBMCs), collected when the disease was refractory, from a patient treated with antithyroid drugs. The receptors were gathered from a female donor with Graves disease. Each CDR3 is given with its conserved first and last residue. Fields, in order: clone size, V gene, J gene, D gene, CDR3 protein, CDR3 DNA. D genes are given only for firm matches. Size is stated for part of the rows, as once, few or many counts, or as a class when the clone is expanded.

size: .; V: TRBV29-1; J: TRBJ2-2; D: TRBD1; CDR3: CSVGGTGKNTGELFF; DNA: TGCAGCGTTGGAGGGACAGGGAAGAACACCGGGGAGCTGTTTTTT
size: many; V: TRBV3-1; J: TRBJ2-7; D: .; CDR3: CASSQQSYEQYF; DNA: TGTGCCAGCAGCCAACAGTCCTACGAGCAGTACTTC
size: many; V: TRBV12-3/TRBV12-4; J: TRBJ1-1; D: .; CDR3: CASSSFQGTEAFF; DNA: TGTGCCAGCAGTTCCTTCCAGGGCACTGAAGCTTTCTTT
size: .; V: TRBV24-1; J: TRBJ2-1; D: TRBD2; CDR3: CATSDPGLAGGTYNEQFF; DNA: TGTGCCACCAGTGATCCGGGACTAGCGGGAGGGACTTACAATGAGCAGTTCTTC
size: .; V: TRBV6-1; J: TRBJ2-7; D: .; CDR3: CASSTGLGGEQYF; DNA: TGTGCCAGCAGTACAGGGTTAGGGGGCGAGCAGTACTTC
size: many; V: TRBV19; J: TRBJ2-5; D: .; CDR3: CASSIVRGGGETQYF; DNA: TGTGCCAGTAGTATAGTACGCGGAGGCGGGGAGACCCAGTACTTC
size: few; V: TRBV6-1; J: TRBJ1-5; D: .; CDR3: CASRSQYSNQPQHF; DNA: TGTGCCAGCAGGTCACAGTATAGCAATCAGCCCCAGCATTTT
size: many; V: TRBV7-8; J: TRBJ2-7; D: TRBD1; CDR3: CASSERQGGYEQYF; DNA: TGTGCCAGCAGCGAACGACAGGGGGGATACGAGCAGTACTTC
size: .; V: TRBV7-2; J: TRBJ2-5; D: .; CDR3: CASTSYAVQQETQYF; DNA: TGTGCCAGCACCTCTTATGCGGTGCAACAAGAGACCCAGTACTTC
size: many; V: TRBV12-3/TRBV12-4; J: TRBJ1-1; D: .; CDR3: CASRPAGSNTEAFF; DNA: TGTGCCAGCAGGCCAGCAGGGTCGAACACTGAAGCTTTCTTT
size: few; V: TRBV20-1; J: TRBJ1-1; D: TRBD1; CDR3: CSVIQGAGNTEAFF; DNA: TGCAGCGTCATCCAGGGGGCCGGCAACACTGAAGCTTTCTTT
size: many; V: TRBV30; J: TRBJ1-1; D: .; CDR3: CAWRGANTEAFF; DNA: TGTGCCTGGAGAGGAGCGAACACTGAAGCTTTCTTT
size: .; V: TRBV6-5; J: TRBJ2-4; D: TRBD2; CDR3: CASSYSRDYSSAKNIQYF; DNA: TGTGCCAGCAGTTACTCCCGGGACTATTCCTCGGCCAAAAACATTCAGTACTTC
size: .; V: TRBV7-2; J: TRBJ2-1; D: .; CDR3: CASSFRGHNEQFF; DNA: TGTGCCAGCAGCTTCCGCGGGCACAATGAGCAGTTCTTC
size: .; V: TRBV7-9; J: TRBJ1-1; D: .; CDR3: CATETLLDSKSEAFF; DNA: TGTGCCACCGAAACACTCCTGGACAGCAAATCTGAAGCTTTCTTT
size: few; V: TRBV7-9; J: TRBJ2-7; D: .; CDR3: CASSLYDSSYYEQYF; DNA: TGTGCCAGCAGCTTATACGACAGCTCGTACTACGAGCAGTACTTC
size: many; V: TRBV6-1; J: TRBJ1-1; D: .; CDR3: CASRARLPTNTEAFF; DNA: TGTGCCAGCAGGGCCCGTTTACCGACAAACACTGAAGCTTTCTTT
size: .; V: TRBV7-6; J: TRBJ2-7; D: .; CDR3: CASSPLTRGIDEQYF; DNA: TGTGCCAGCAGCCCACTCACCAGGGGTATCGACGAGCAGTACTTC
size: few; V: TRBV6-2/TRBV6-3; J: TRBJ2-7; D: TRBD1; CDR3: CASRLTAGGSYEQYF; DNA: TGTGCCAGCAGACTAACCGCAGGGGGCTCCTACGAGCAGTACTTC
size: many; V: TRBV6-5; J: TRBJ1-2; D: .; CDR3: CASSYLGDGYTF; DNA: TGTGCCAGCAGTTACCTCGGGGATGGCTACACCTTC
size: few; V: TRBV6-2/TRBV6-3; J: TRBJ2-1; D: TRBD1; CDR3: CASSYERHGTGDWNEQFF; DNA: TGTGCCAGCAGTTACGAACGCCACGGGACAGGGGACTGGAATGAGCAGTTCTTC
size: .; V: TRBV7-3; J: TRBJ2-1; D: TRBD2; CDR3: CASSWSGKTYNEQFF; DNA: TGTGCCAGCAGCTGGAGCGGGAAGACCTACAATGAGCAGTTCTTC
size: few; V: TRBV7-6; J: TRBJ1-2; D: TRBD1; CDR3: CASSPLQGAAGYTF; DNA: TGTGCCAGCAGCCCATTACAGGGGGCCGCTGGCTACACCTTC
size: .; V: TRBV28; J: TRBJ1-1; D: .; CDR3: CASSPPTGTEAFF; DNA: TGTGCCAGCAGTCCCCCCACAGGGACTGAAGCTTTCTTT
size: few; V: TRBV5-1; J: TRBJ2-4; D: .; CDR3: CASRQKNIQYF; DNA: TGCGCCAGCAGACAAAAAAACATTCAGTACTTC
size: many; V: TRBV28; J: TRBJ1-1; D: TRBD1; CDR3: CASSWRSGQGRTAEAFF; DNA: TGTGCCAGCAGTTGGCGATCGGGACAGGGAAGGACGGCTGAAGCTTTCTTT
size: .; V: TRBV18; J: TRBJ2-1; D: TRBD2; CDR3: CASSSGLAGAGEQFF; DNA: TGTGCCAGCTCATCGGGACTAGCGGGAGCGGGGGAGCAGTTCTTC
size: many; V: TRBV28; J: TRBJ1-5; D: .; CDR3: CASSPTSQPQHF; DNA: TGTGCCAGCAGTCCCACATCTCAGCCCCAGCATTTT
size: .; V: TRBV5-5; J: TRBJ2-3; D: TRBD2; CDR3: CASSTLAGSPYF; DNA: TGTGCCAGCAGCACCTTAGCGGGGTCCCCCTATTTT
size: many; V: TRBV6-1; J: TRBJ1-1; D: .; CDR3: CASSLQSLNTEAFF; DNA: TGTGCCAGCAGCTTACAGTCCTTAAACACTGAAGCTTTCTTT
size: many; V: TRBV12-3/TRBV12-4; J: TRBJ1-4; D: .; CDR3: CASSLTEKLFF; DNA: TGTGCCAGCAGTTTGACTGAAAAACTGTTTTTT
size: .; V: TRBV6-1; J: TRBJ2-5; D: .; CDR3: CASSPSPHRLQETQYF; DNA: TGTGCCAGCAGCCCCTCCCCGCACCGCCTCCAAGAGACCCAGTACTTC
size: many; V: TRBV6-1; J: TRBJ2-5; D: TRBD2; CDR3: CASSNSLAVYQETQYF; DNA: TGTGCCAGCAGCAACTCCCTAGCGGTCTACCAAGAGACCCAGTACTTC
size: few; V: TRBV29-1; J: TRBJ1-1; D: TRBD1; CDR3: CSVADRGRVNTEAFF; DNA: TGCAGCGTTGCAGACAGGGGTCGAGTGAACACTGAAGCTTTCTTT
size: .; V: TRBV4-1; J: TRBJ1-1; D: TRBD1; CDR3: CASSQDPGQGTEAFF; DNA: TGCGCCAGCAGCCAGGATCCGGGACAGGGGACTGAAGCTTTCTTT
size: once; V: TRBV6-1; J: TRBJ1-6; D: .; CDR3: CASSTDRDGNSPLHF; DNA: TGTGCCAGCAGTACCGACCGGGACGGGAATTCACCCCTCCACTTT
size: .; V: TRBV24-1; J: TRBJ2-2; D: TRBD1; CDR3: CATSDHRDRGTGELFF; DNA: TGTGCCACCAGTGACCACCGGGACAGGGGGACCGGGGAGCTGTTTTTT
size: .; V: TRBV3-1; J: TRBJ1-1; D: .; CDR3: CASSATSPTGNTEAFF; DNA: TGTGCCAGCAGCGCGACCAGCCCGACAGGGAACACTGAAGCTTTCTTT
size: .; V: TRBV20-1; J: TRBJ1-6; D: TRBD1; CDR3: CSAAGTELDSPLHF; DNA: TGCAGTGCGGCCGGGACAGAACTTGACTCACCCCTCCACTTT
size: .; V: TRBV20-1; J: TRBJ2-3; D: .; CDR3: CSAPGYWADTQYF; DNA: TGCAGTGCGCCGGGATATTGGGCAGATACGCAGTATTTT
size: many; V: TRBV11-2; J: TRBJ2-2; D: TRBD2; CDR3: CASSFAASGTTGELFF; DNA: TGTGCCAGCAGCTTCGCGGCTAGCGGGACGACCGGGGAGCTGTTTTTT
size: many; V: TRBV7-2; J: TRBJ2-7; D: TRBD2; CDR3: CASTGTSRYEQYF; DNA: TGTGCCAGCACCGGGACTAGCCGTTACGAGCAGTACTTC
size: many; V: TRBV5-1; J: TRBJ1-1; D: .; CDR3: CASSFGLQTAEAFF; DNA: TGCGCCAGCAGCTTTGGGCTCCAGACCGCTGAAGCTTTCTTT
size: many; V: TRBV28; J: TRBJ2-7; D: .; CDR3: CASSPPGPRSYEQYF; DNA: TGTGCCAGCAGTCCCCCCGGGCCTCGCTCCTACGAGCAGTACTTC
size: many; V: TRBV12-3/TRBV12-4; J: TRBJ1-2; D: TRBD1; CDR3: CASSQGHYGYTF; DNA: TGTGCCAGTTCACAGGGGCACTATGGCTACACCTTC
size: many; V: TRBV12-3/TRBV12-4; J: TRBJ1-5; D: TRBD1; CDR3: CASNRAGTGSGSNQPQHF; DNA: TGTGCCAGCAACCGAGCCGGGACAGGGTCTGGCAGCAATCAGCCCCAGCATTTT
size: many; V: TRBV12-5; J: TRBJ1-5; D: .; CDR3: CASVHDTNGREIDQPQHF; DNA: TGTGCTAGTGTCCACGACACCAACGGCCGAGAAATAGATCAGCCCCAGCATTTT
size: few; V: TRBV20-1; J: TRBJ2-7; D: .; CDR3: CSATSPRRSTYEQYF; DNA: TGCAGTGCTACGAGCCCGCGGCGGTCGACCTACGAGCAGTACTTC
size: .; V: TRBV20-1; J: TRBJ2-1; D: .; CDR3: CSANGQGTSYNEQFF; DNA: TGCAGTGCTAATGGGCAGGGTACCTCCTACAATGAGCAGTTCTTC
size: many; V: TRBV5-1; J: TRBJ2-7; D: TRBD1; CDR3: CASSLASGTGIFEQYF; DNA: TGCGCCAGCAGCTTGGCCTCCGGGACAGGGATTTTCGAGCAGTACTTC
size: few; V: TRBV27; J: TRBJ1-2; D: TRBD1; CDR3: CASSPRTGEYGYTF; DNA: TGTGCCAGCAGTCCCCGGACAGGGGAGTATGGCTACACCTTC
size: .; V: TRBV5-6; J: TRBJ2-3; D: .; CDR3: CASSSVDTQYF; DNA: TGTGCCAGCAGCTCCGTGGATACGCAGTATTTT
size: few; V: TRBV5-1; J: TRBJ2-7; D: .; CDR3: CVSSLADYYEQYF; DNA: TGCGTCAGCAGCTTGGCCGACTACTACGAGCAGTACTTC
size: .; V: TRBV19; J: TRBJ1-1; D: TRBD1; CDR3: CASSPVGQMNTEAFF; DNA: TGTGCCAGTAGTCCAGTGGGACAGATGAACACTGAAGCTTTCTTT
size: .; V: TRBV11-3; J: TRBJ2-7; D: .; CDR3: CTSSLGGFYEQYF; DNA: TGTACCAGCAGCTTAGGAGGTTTCTACGAGCAGTACTTC
size: .; V: TRBV28; J: TRBJ2-3; D: .; CDR3: CASSSTGEGIGTDTQYF; DNA: TGTGCCAGCAGCTCGACAGGGGAGGGTATAGGCACAGATACGCAGTATTTT
size: .; V: TRBV28; J: TRBJ2-7; D: .; CDR3: CASSLDRWLQYF; DNA: TGTGCCAGCAGTTTAGATAGGTGGTTGCAGTACTTC
size: many; V: TRBV28; J: TRBJ2-7; D: .; CDR3: CASSPNRDAYEQYF; DNA: TGTGCCAGCAGCCCAAACCGGGACGCCTACGAGCAGTACTTC
size: .; V: TRBV5-6; J: TRBJ1-5; D: .; CDR3: CASSWGGGGNQPQHF; DNA: TGTGCCAGCAGCTGGGGTGGAGGGGGCAATCAGCCCCAGCATTTT
size: .; V: TRBV5-1; J: TRBJ2-5; D: TRBD1; CDR3: CASSPRDRTNPGETQYF; DNA: TGCGCCAGCAGCCCGAGGGACAGAACCAACCCGGGGGAGACCCAGTACTTC